This T cell receptor beta chain stems from a study of shared clonotypes between healthy human individuals. On this clone itself: Its antigen is currently unknown.

Germline V lookup: CDR1 MGHDK, CDR2 SYGVNS. The V gene end was trimmed by 9 bases and the J gene end by 4 bases; junction bases not matched to a gene: 9. The CDR3 spans 14 residues. Assay used: immunoSEQ multiplex PCR; TCRdb lists only in-frame clones, some missing. This sample carries some 700,000 clones, roughly 87% of them seen once, and the ten largest clones take 34%. General study points: Relative to their counterparts shared across all four donors, non-shared clonotypes exhibited diminished generation probabilities. Across a handful of donors, naive CD4 shared roughly 5%, naive CD8 around 3.8%, memory CD4 about 2.4%, memory CD8 0.4%. The sole specimen, blood, was sampled, and tissue repertoires likely differ.

The sample was memory CD8+ T cells from PBMCs. Subset denoted: CD45RO+ cells pooled with CCR7-negative TemRA cells. This TCR was sampled from a man aged 18 to 30 in good health. Some clones in this sample may be carry-over from other donors' samples. This chain joins TRBV25-1 and TRBJ2-5, with 9 bases aligning to TRBD2. The CDR3 sequence is CASLRSGRRETQYF. Written as DNA, the CDR3 is TGTGCCAGTTTAAGGAGCGGGAGGAGAGAGACCCAGTACTTC.